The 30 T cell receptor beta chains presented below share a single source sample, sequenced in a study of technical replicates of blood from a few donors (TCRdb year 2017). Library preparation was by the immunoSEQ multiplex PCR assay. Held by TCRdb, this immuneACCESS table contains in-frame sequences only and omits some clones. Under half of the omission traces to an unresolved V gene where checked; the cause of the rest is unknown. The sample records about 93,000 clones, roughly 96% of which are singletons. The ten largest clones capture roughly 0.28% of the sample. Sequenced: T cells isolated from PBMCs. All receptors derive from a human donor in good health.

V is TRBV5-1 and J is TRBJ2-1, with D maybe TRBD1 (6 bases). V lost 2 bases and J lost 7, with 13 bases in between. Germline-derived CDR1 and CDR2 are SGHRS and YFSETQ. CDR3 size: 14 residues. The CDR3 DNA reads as TGCGCCAGCAGCTTACAGGGTCTTGAGAATGAGCAGTTCTTC. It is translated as CASSLQGLENEQFF.

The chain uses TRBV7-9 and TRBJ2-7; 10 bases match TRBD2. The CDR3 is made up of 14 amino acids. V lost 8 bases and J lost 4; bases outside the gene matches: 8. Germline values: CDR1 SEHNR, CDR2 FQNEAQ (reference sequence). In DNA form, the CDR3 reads TGTGCCAGCTCGAGCGGGAGGGCCCTTTACGAGCAGTACTTC. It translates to CASSSGRALYEQYF.

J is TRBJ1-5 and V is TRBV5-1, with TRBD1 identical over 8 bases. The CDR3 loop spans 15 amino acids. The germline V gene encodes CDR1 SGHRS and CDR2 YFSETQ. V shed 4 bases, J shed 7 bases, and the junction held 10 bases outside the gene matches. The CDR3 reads CASSPGTGAKQPQHF. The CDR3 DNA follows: TGCGCCAGCAGCCCAGGGACAGGAGCAAAACAGCCCCAGCATTTT.

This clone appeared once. The CDR3 region has the DNA TGTGCCAGTAGCGAGGGTCTAGCCCAATACAATGAGCAGTTCTTC. Residues: CASSEGLAQYNEQFF. This sequence joins TRBV19 and TRBJ2-1, with TRBD2 as a possible D gene (5 bases). This CDR3 contains 15 residues. Germline assignment: CDR1 LNHDA and CDR2 SQIVND (reference sequence). V was clipped by 6 bases and J by 4 bases, with 16 bases between them.

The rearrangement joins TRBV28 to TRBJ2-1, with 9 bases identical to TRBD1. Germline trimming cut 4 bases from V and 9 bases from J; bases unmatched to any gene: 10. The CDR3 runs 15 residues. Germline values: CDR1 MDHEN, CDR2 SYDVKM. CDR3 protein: CASSSAFGQGFEQFF. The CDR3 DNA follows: TGTGCCAGCAGTTCGGCTTTTGGACAGGGGTTTGAGCAGTTCTTC. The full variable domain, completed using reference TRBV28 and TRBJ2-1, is DVKVTQSSRYLVKRTGEKVFLECVQDMDHENMFWYRQDPGLGLRLIYFSYDVKMKEKGDIPEGYSVSREKKERFSLILESASTNQTSMYLCASSSAFGQGFEQFFGPGTRLTVL.

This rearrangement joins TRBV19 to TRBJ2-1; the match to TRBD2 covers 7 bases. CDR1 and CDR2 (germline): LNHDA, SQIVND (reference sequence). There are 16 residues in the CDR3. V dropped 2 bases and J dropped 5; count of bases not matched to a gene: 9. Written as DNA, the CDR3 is TGTGCCAGTAGTATAATGGCGTGGCTAGCGGACAATGAGCAGTTCTTC. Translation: CASSIMAWLADNEQFF.

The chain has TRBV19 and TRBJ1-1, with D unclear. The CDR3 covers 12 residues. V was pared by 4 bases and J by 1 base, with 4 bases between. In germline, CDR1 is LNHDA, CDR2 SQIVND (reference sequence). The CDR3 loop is CASSRGNTEAFF. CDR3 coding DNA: TGTGCCAGTAGTAGAGGGAACACTGAAGCTTTCTTT.

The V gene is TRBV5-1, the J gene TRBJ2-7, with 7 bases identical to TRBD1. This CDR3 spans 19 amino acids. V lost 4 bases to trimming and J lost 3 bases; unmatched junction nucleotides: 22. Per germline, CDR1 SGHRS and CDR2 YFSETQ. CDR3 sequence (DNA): TGCGCCAGCAGCCACGAAATTGGACAGGCCGTTCATATTGGCTACGAGCAGTACTTC. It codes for CASSHEIGQAVHIGYEQYF.

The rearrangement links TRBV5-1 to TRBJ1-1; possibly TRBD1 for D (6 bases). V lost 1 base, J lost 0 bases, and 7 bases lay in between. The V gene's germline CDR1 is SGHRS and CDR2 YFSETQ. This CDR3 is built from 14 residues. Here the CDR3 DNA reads TGCGCCAGCAGCTTGAGGGACATGAACACTGAAGCTTTCTTT. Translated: CASSLRDMNTEAFF.

The chain's CDR3 is CASRTTGAGELFF. For the CDR3, the DNA is TGTGCCAGTAGGACTACAGGGGCCGGGGAGCTGTTTTTT. The genes are TRBV19 and TRBJ2-2; TRBD1 matches 7 bases. The CDR3 contains 13 residues. V lost 6 bases and J lost 6; bases outside the gene matches: 4. Looked up from germline, CDR1 is LNHDA and CDR2 is SQIVND (reference sequence).

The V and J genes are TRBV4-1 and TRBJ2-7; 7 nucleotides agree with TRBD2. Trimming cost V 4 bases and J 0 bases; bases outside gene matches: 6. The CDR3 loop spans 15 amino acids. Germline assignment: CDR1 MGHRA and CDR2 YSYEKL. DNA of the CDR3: TGCGCCAGCAGCCCTCAGGGAGGGAGCTCCTACGAGCAGTACTTC. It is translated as CASSPQGGSSYEQYF.

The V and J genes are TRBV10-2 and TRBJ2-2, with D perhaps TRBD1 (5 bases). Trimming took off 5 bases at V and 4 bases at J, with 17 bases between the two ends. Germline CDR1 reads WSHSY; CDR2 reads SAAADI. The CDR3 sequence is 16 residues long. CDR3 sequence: CASSIGHPTATGELFF. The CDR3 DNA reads TGCGCCAGCAGTATAGGACACCCCACGGCCACCGGGGAGCTGTTTTTT.

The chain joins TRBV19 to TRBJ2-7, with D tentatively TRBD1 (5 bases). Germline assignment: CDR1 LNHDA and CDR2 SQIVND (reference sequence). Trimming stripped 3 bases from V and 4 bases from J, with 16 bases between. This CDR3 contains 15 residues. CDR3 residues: CASSISSGLGYEQYF. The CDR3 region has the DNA TGTGCCAGTAGTATCAGTTCAGGGTTGGGTTACGAGCAGTACTTC.

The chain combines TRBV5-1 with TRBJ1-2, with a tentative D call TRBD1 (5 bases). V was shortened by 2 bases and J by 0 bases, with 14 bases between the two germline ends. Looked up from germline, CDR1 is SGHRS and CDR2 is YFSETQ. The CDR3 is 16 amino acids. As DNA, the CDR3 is TGCGCCAGCAGCTTTGGAGACAGATCCTCTAACTATGGCTACACCTTC. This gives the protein CASSFGDRSSNYGYTF.

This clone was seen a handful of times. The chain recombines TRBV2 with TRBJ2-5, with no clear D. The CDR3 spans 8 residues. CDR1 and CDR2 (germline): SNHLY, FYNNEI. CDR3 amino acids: CTSKTQYF. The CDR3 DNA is TGTACGAGTAAGACCCAGTACTTC.

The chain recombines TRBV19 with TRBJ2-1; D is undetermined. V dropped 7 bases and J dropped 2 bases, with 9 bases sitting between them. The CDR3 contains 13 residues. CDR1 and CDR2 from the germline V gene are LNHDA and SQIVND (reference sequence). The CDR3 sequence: CASNLGTYNEQFF. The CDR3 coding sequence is TGTGCCAGTAACCTAGGAACCTACAATGAGCAGTTCTTC. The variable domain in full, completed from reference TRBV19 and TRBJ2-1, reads DGGITQSPKYLFRKEGQNVTLSCEQNLNHDAMYWYRQDPGQGLRLIYYSQIVNDFQKGDIAEGYSVSREKKESFPLTVTSAQKNPTAFYLCASNLGTYNEQFFGPGTRLTVL.

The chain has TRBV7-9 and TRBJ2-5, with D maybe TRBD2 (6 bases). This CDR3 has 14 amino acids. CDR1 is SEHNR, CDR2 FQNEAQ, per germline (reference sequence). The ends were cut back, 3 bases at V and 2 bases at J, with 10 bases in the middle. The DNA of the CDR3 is TGTGCCAGCAGCTTCTGGGGGGAGCAAGAGACCCAGTACTTC. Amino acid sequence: CASSFWGEQETQYF.

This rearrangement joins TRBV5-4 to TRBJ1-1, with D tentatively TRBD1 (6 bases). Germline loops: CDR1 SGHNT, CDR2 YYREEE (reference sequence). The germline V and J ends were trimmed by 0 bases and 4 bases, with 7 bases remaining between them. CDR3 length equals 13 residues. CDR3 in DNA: TGTGCCAGCAGCTTGGAAGGGGGCACTGAAGCTTTCTTT. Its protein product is CASSLEGGTEAFF.

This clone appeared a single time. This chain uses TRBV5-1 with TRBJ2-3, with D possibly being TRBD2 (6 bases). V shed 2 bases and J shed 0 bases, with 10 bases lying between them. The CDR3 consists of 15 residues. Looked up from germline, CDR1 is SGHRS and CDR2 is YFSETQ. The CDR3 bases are TGCGCCAGCAGCTTCTCCGGGGGAAGCACAGATACGCAGTATTTT. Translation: CASSFSGGSTDTQYF.

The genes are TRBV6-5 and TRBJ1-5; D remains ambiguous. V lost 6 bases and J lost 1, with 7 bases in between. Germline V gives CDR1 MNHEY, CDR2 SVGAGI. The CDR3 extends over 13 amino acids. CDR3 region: CASSVESNQPQHF. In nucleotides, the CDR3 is TGTGCCAGCAGCGTGGAGAGCAATCAGCCCCAGCATTTT.

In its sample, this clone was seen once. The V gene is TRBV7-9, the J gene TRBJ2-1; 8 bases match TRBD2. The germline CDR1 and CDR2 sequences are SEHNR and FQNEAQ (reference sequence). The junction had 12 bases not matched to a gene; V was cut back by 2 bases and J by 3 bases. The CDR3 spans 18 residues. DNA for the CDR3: TGTGCCAGCAGCTTACCACGAGAGGGGCGGGGGGACTACAATGAGCAGTTCTTC. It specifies CASSLPREGRGDYNEQFF.

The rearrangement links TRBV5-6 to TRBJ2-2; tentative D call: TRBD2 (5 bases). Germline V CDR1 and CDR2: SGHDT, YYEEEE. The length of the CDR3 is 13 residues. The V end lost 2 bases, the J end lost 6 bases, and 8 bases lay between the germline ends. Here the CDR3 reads CASSLGGSGELFF. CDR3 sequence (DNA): TGTGCCAGCAGCTTAGGAGGATCCGGGGAGCTGTTTTTT.

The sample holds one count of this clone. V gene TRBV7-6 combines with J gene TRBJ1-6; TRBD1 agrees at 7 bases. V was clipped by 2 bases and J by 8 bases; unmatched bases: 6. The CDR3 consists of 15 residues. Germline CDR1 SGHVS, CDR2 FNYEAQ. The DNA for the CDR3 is TGTGCCAGCAGCTTAATCACAGGGGATGATTCACCCCTCCACTTT. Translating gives CASSLITGDDSPLHF.

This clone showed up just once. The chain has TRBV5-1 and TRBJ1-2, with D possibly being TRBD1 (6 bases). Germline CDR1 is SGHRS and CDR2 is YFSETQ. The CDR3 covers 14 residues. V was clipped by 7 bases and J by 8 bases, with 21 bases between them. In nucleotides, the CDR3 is TGCGCCAGCGTGAGGGCGGCAGGGGAAGGGGGCTACACCTTC. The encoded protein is CASVRAAGEGGYTF.

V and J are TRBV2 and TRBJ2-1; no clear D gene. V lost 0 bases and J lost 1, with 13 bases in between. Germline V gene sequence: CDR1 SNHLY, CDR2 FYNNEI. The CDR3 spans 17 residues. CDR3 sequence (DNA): TGTGCCAGCAGTGAAGCGCTTTTGGCAGGATCCTACAATGAGCAGTTCTTC. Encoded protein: CASSEALLAGSYNEQFF.

CDR3 in amino acids: CASSSSSVEGGYGYTF. The CDR3 DNA follows: TGTGCCAGCAGCTCCAGTAGCGTCGAGGGAGGGTATGGCTACACCTTC. This chain uses TRBV6-6 with TRBJ1-2; no clear D. Deletions cut 6 bases from V and 5 bases from J, with 22 bases between. This CDR3 contains 16 residues. Per germline, CDR1 MNHNY and CDR2 SVGAGI (reference sequence).

CDR3 protein: CASSMSADTQYF. In nucleotides, the CDR3 is TGTGCCAGTAGTATGTCCGCAGATACGCAGTATTTT. This chain joins TRBV19 and TRBJ2-3; D gene uncertain. V dropped 3 bases and J dropped 4 bases, with 5 bases sitting between them. In germline, CDR1 is LNHDA, CDR2 SQIVND (reference sequence). The CDR3 totals 12 residues.

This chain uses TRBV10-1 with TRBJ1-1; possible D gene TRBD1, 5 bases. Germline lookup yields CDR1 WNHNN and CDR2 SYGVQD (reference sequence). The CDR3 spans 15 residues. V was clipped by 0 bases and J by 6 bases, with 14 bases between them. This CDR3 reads CASSESKFWGAEAFF. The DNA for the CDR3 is TGCGCCAGCAGTGAGTCGAAGTTTTGGGGGGCTGAAGCTTTCTTT.

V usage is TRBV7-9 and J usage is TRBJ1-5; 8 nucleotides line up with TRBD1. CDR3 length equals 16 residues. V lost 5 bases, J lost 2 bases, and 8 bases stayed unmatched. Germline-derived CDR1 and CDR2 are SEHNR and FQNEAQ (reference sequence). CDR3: CASSRLDRGRNQPQHF. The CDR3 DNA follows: TGTGCCAGCAGCAGACTAGACAGGGGTCGCAATCAGCCCCAGCATTTT.

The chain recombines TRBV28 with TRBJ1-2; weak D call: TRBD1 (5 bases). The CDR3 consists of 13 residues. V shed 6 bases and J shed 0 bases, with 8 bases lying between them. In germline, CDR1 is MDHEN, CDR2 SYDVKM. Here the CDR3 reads CASSPRANYGYTF. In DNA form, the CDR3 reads TGTGCCAGCAGCCCCAGGGCTAACTATGGCTACACCTTC.